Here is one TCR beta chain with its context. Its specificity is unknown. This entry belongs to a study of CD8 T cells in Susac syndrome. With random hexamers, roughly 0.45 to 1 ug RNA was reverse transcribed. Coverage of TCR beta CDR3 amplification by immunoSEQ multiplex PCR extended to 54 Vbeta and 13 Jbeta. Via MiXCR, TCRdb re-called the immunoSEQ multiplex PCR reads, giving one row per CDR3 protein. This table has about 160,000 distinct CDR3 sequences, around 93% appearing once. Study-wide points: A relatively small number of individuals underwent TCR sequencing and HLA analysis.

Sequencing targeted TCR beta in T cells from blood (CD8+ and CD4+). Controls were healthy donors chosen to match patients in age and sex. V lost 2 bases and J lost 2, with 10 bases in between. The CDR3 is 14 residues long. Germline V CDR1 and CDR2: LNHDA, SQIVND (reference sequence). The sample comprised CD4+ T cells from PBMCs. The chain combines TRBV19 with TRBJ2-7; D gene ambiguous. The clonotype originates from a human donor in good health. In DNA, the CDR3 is TGTGCCAGTAGTATAAGTCCCAGCACCTACGAGCAGTACTTC. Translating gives CASSISPSTYEQYF. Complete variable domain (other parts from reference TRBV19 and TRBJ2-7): DGGITQSPKYLFRKEGQNVTLSCEQNLNHDAMYWYRQDPGQGLRLIYYSQIVNDFQKGDIAEGYSVSREKKESFPLTVTSAQKNPTAFYLCASSISPSTYEQYFGPGTRLTVT.